The rows below give T cell receptor beta chains drawn from one sample of a study of OX40 agonist ivuxolimab in advanced cancers. Libraries were prepared by immunoSEQ multiplex PCR; TCRdb keeps only in-frame clonotypes and omits some of them. The profile shows 55,000 to 75,000 clones, about 82% of them singletons. This specimen consisted of CD4+ or CD8+ T cells sorted from blood, obtained in a trial of the OX40 agonist ivuxolimab. The source is an adult with an advanced solid tumor such as melanoma, head and neck, liver or kidney cancer. Each CDR3 is given with its conserved first and last residue. A D gene is named only where the DNA matches it firmly. Clone size is not always given. Where it is, it says once, few, many or a class for expanded clones.

v_gene	d_gene	abundance	j_gene	CDR3nt	CDR3aa
TRBV19	NA	NA	TRBJ2-3	TGTGCCAGTAGTGGCTGGCGGGATGGCACAGATACGCAGTATTTT	CASSGWRDGTDTQYF
TRBV15	NA	medium-sized	TRBJ2-1	TGTGCCACCAGCAGTCCTTCCCGTACGGGCTACAATGAGCAGTTCTTC	CATSSPSRTGYNEQFF
TRBV5-6	TRBD1	NA	TRBJ2-5	TGTGCCAGCAGCCTCCCCGGGACAGGGGTAAGGGAGACCCAGTACTTC	CASSLPGTGVRETQYF
TRBV5-6	TRBD2	NA	TRBJ2-2	TGTGCCAGCAGCTTGGCCCGGCGGGAGGAGTTCGGGGAGCTGTTTTTT	CASSLARREEFGELFF
TRBV2	TRBD2	NA	TRBJ2-1	TGTGCCAGCAGGCCTAGCGGGGGGGCTTTGGAGCAGTTCTTC	CASRPSGGALEQFF
TRBV2	NA	NA	TRBJ1-1	TGTGCCAGCAGTGAAAAGTCGGTTTTCAACACTGAAGCTTTCTTT	CASSEKSVFNTEAFF
TRBV4-2	NA	NA	TRBJ2-6	TGTGCCAGCAGCCTCCTACAGGGACCGGGGGCCAACGTCCTGACTTTC	CASSLLQGPGANVLTF
TRBV29-1	NA	NA	TRBJ2-7	TGCAGCGTTGAAGTCACAGGGAGCACTTCCTACGAGCAGTACTTC	CSVEVTGSTSYEQYF
TRBV5-1	TRBD2	NA	TRBJ2-5	TGCGCCAGCAGCTTGGTGGCTAGCGGGGGCCAAGAGACCCAGTACTTC	CASSLVASGGQETQYF
TRBV20-1	NA	NA	TRBJ1-2	TGCAGTGCCCCCGGGGTGGACTACACCTTC	CSAPGVDYTF
TRBV19	TRBD1	NA	TRBJ1-2	TGTGCCAGTAGCCGCGCGGACAGGGGGCTTAACTATGGCTACACCTTC	CASSRADRGLNYGYTF
TRBV28	TRBD2	NA	TRBJ2-7	TGTGCCAGCAGTTTGCCCCACATCACTAGCGGGAGGACCTACGAGCAGTACTTC	CASSLPHITSGRTYEQYF
TRBV7-9	NA	NA	TRBJ1-5	TGTGCCAGCAGCCGAGGGGTAGGGCAGCCCCAGCATTTT	CASSRGVGQPQHF
TRBV4-1	NA	once	TRBJ2-6	TGCGCCAGCAGCCAAGCGGTGTTAGTTGGTGGGGCCAACGTCCTGACTTTC	CASSQAVLVGGANVLTF
TRBV6-5	NA	NA	TRBJ2-1	TGTGCCAGCAGCGGGCCTTTTTACAATGAGCAGTTCTTC	CASSGPFYNEQFF
TRBV10-2	NA	NA	TRBJ1-1	TGCGCCAGCGCCGGGGCGAACACTGAAGCTTTCTTT	CASAGANTEAFF
TRBV4-2	TRBD1	few	TRBJ1-1	TGTGCCAGCAGCCAGGCTATGAGGGGGCACACTGAAGCTTTCTTT	CASSQAMRGHTEAFF
TRBV4-2	NA	NA	TRBJ1-2	TGTGCCAGCAGCCAAGTTGGAGGGGACTATGGCTACACCTTC	CASSQVGGDYGYTF
TRBV5-1	NA	NA	TRBJ2-2	TGCGCCAGCAGCTCGACTTTGTCCGCCGGGGAGCTGTTTTTT	CASSSTLSAGELFF
TRBV7-8	TRBD1	once	TRBJ1-2	TGTGCCAGCAGCCAGCCAGGGGGCGAGGTCTATGGCTACACCTTC	CASSQPGGEVYGYTF
TRBV2	NA	NA	TRBJ1-3	TGTGCCACCCAACGGGACCGACCGACTGGAAACACCATATATTTT	CATQRDRPTGNTIYF
TRBV4-2	NA	few	TRBJ2-5	TGTGCCAGCAGCCAAGGGGGCGGAGGGAACAAAGAGACCCAGTACTTC	CASSQGGGGNKETQYF
TRBV7-3	NA	NA	TRBJ2-3	TGTGCCAGCAGCTTAACGAGTAACTTGGATACGCAGTATTTT	CASSLTSNLDTQYF
TRBV5-8	NA	NA	TRBJ1-5	TGTGCCAGCAGCTCCAGGGTGAGAGTTAGCAATCAGCCCCAGCATTTT	CASSSRVRVSNQPQHF
TRBV20-1	NA	once	TRBJ2-3	TGCAGTGCTAGCCCCGCAGATACGCAGTATTTT	CSASPADTQYF
TRBV19	TRBD1	NA	TRBJ1-6	TGTGCCAGTAGCCGAACAGGGGGGGCTTTTGGATCACCCCTCCACTTT	CASSRTGGAFGSPLHF